This T cell receptor (beta chain) derives from a study of T cells after yellow fever vaccination. TCRdb fed the 5' RACE reads into MiXCR, producing one record per CDR3 protein. Of some 240,000 distinct CDR3 sequences in the sample, approximately 3.8% were seen once. This CDR3 is built from 13 residues. CDR1 and CDR2 (germline): SGHDT, YYEEEE. V lost 4 bases and J lost 6, with 13 bases in between. The sequence was obtained from a man younger than 30 who received the YFV17D yellow fever vaccine. The chain uses TRBV5-6 and TRBJ1-2; D gene ambiguous. The sequences come from PBMCs, collected 15 days after the yellow fever booster vaccination. This CDR3 reads CASSQEGRDGYTF. The CDR3 nucleotides are TGTGCCAGCAGCCAAGAGGGAAGGGATGGCTACACCTTC.